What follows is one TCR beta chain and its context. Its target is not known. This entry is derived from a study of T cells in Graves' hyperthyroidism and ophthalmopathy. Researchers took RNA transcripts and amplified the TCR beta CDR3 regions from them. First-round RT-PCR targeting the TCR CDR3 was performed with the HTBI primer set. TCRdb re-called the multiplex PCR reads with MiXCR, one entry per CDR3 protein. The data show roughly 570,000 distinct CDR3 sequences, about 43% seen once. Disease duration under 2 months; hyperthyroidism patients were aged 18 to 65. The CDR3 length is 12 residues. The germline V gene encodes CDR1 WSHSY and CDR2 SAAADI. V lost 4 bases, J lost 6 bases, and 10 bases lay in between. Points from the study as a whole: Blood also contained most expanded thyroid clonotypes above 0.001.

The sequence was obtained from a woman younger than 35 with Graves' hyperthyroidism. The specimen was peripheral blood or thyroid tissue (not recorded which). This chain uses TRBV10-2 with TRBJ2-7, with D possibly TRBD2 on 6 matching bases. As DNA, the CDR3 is TGCGCCAGCAGTGCGGGAGTTGTCGAGCAGTACTTC. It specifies CASSAGVVEQYF.